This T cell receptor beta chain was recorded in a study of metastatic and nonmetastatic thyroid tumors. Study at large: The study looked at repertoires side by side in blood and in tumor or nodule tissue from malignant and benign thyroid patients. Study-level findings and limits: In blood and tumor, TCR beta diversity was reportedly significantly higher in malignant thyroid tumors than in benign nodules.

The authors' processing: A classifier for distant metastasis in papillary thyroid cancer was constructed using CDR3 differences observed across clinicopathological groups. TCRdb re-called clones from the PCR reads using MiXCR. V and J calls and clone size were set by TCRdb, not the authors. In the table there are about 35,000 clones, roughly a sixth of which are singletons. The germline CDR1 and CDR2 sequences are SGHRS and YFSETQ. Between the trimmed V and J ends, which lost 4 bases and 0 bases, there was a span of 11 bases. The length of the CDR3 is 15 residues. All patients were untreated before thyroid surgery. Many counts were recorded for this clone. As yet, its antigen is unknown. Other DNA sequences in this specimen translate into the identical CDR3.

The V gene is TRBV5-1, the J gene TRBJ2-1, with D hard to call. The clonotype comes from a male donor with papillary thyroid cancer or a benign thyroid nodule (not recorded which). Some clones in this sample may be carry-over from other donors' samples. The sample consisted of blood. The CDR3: CASSPRTDSYNEQFF. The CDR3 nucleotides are TGCGCCAGCAGCCCGCGGACGGACTCCTACAATGAGCAGTTCTTC.